What follows are 27 T cell receptor beta chains derived from one specimen sequenced in a study of graft-versus-host responses after intestinal transplantation. The data were produced by immunoSEQ multiplex PCR, yet TCRdb's version contains in-frame clones alone and is incomplete. Here the sample spans around 31,000 clones, roughly four fifths being singletons. These receptors have no identified antigens. This material consisted of unstimulated CD8+ T cells sorted from spleen or lymph node cells, taken before intestinal transplant. The receptors were gathered from a human donor who received an intestinal transplant.

V and J are TRBV5-3 and TRBJ2-7; 13 nucleotides match TRBD2. TRBV5-3 is an ORF, with its function uncertain. The CDR3 extends over 14 amino acids. After removal of 6 bases from V and 5 bases from J, the junction contained 5 bases not matched to a gene. CDR3 sequence (DNA): TGTGCCAGAACCCGGACTAGCGGGAGTCACGAGCAGTACTTC. This encodes CARTRTSGSHEQYF.

This chain connects TRBV27 to TRBJ2-7; TRBD1 is a possible D gene (6 bases). V shed 5 bases and J shed 2 bases, with 16 bases lying between them. The germline CDR1 and CDR2 sequences are MNHEY and SMNVEV (reference sequence). This CDR3 is built from 15 residues. CDR3 nucleotides: TGTGCCAGCAGTCTGGGGGCAGGGGCAACCTACGAGCAGTACTTC. Residues: CASSLGAGATYEQYF.

This clone was observed a single time. The V gene is TRBV19, the J gene TRBJ2-7; TRBD2 is a possible D gene (6 bases). V lost 7 bases, J lost 0 bases, and 16 bases lay in between. The germline V gene encodes CDR1 LNHDA and CDR2 SQIVND (reference sequence). This CDR3 comprises 15 residues. CDR3 amino acids: CASKPGTLSSYEQYF. Here the CDR3 DNA reads TGTGCCAGTAAACCGGGGACTCTAAGCTCCTACGAGCAGTACTTC. The full variable domain, in which reference TRBV19 and TRBJ2-7 provide the parts outside the CDR3, is DGGITQSPKYLFRKEGQNVTLSCEQNLNHDAMYWYRQDPGQGLRLIYYSQIVNDFQKGDIAEGYSVSREKKESFPLTVTSAQKNPTAFYLCASKPGTLSSYEQYFGPGTRLTVT.

V gene TRBV5-1 combines with J gene TRBJ1-3, with D unresolved. CDR3 length: 17 amino acids. Germline CDR1 reads SGHRS; CDR2 reads YFSETQ. V dropped 0 bases and J dropped 0 bases, with 13 bases sitting between them. The CDR3, as DNA: TGCGCCAGCAGCTTGGGTGAGCTACCCCCCTCTGGAAACACCATATATTTT. Translation gives CASSLGELPPSGNTIYF.

The chain employs TRBV12-5 and TRBJ2-5; tentatively, D is TRBD2 (6 bases). The V end lost 7 bases, the J end lost 4 bases, and 13 bases lay between the germline ends. The CDR3 has 13 residues. CDR1 LGHNT and CDR2 FRNRAP come from the germline V gene. This CDR3 reads CASAGGGGETQYF. CDR3 bases: TGTGCTAGTGCCGGGGGAGGTGGAGAGACCCAGTACTTC.

The J gene is TRBJ2-3, the V gene TRBV9, with D perhaps matching TRBD1 (6 bases). CDR3 length: 15 amino acids. Trimming stripped 4 bases from V and 2 bases from J, with 14 bases between. From germline, CDR1 is SGDLS and CDR2 YYNGEE. This CDR3 is CASSPGTHHTDTQYF. CDR3 nucleotide sequence: TGTGCCAGCAGCCCCGGGACACACCACACAGATACGCAGTATTTT.

V and J are TRBV15 and TRBJ1-2; 8 positions agree with TRBD1. Germline assignment: CDR1 LNHNV and CDR2 YYDKDF (reference sequence). The CDR3 sequence is 14 residues long. The ends lost 1 base at V and 4 bases at J; junction bases unmatched: 2. CDR3 sequence reads: CATSRGQGAYGYTF. In DNA form, the CDR3 reads TGTGCCACCAGCAGAGGGCAGGGGGCCTATGGCTACACCTTC.

The chain uses TRBV19 and TRBJ1-1; 8 bases are a match to TRBD1. The V segment lost 5 bases and the J segment 7 bases; nucleotides outside the gene matches: 6. CDR1 is LNHDA, CDR2 SQIVND, per germline (reference sequence). This CDR3 region has 13 residues. The CDR3 DNA is TGTGCCAGTAGTTTTGACAGGGGAAGTGAAGCTTTCTTT. Protein sequence: CASSFDRGSEAFF.

DNA for the CDR3: TGCACCAGCAGCCAAGCAAACGGGGGGGCCAAAAACATTCAGTACTTC. It encodes CTSSQANGGAKNIQYF. The rearrangement uses TRBV1 and TRBJ2-4; TRBD2 reflects the table's D call only, with no check against the DNA. TRBV1 is flagged as a pseudogene. CDR3 length: 16 amino acids.

The CDR3 DNA reads TGTGCCAGCATCGGAGTAGGGGGTGGCACTGAAGCTTTCTTT. It is translated as CASIGVGGGTEAFF. This chain connects TRBV2 to TRBJ1-1, with D possibly matching TRBD1 (6 bases). Trimming took 7 bases from V and 4 from J, leaving 16 bases between them. Germline V gene data show CDR1 as SNHLY and CDR2 as FYNNEI. The CDR3 is 14 amino acids.

This clone was counted once. The V gene is TRBV6-5, the J gene TRBJ2-7, with D uncertain. The germline CDR1 and CDR2 sequences are MNHEY and SVGAGI. Trimming removed 2 bases at V and 5 bases at J, with 4 bases between. This CDR3 is built from 11 residues. CDR3 sequence reads: CASSYPDEQYF. The DNA of the CDR3 is TGTGCCAGCAGTTACCCCGACGAGCAGTACTTC.

V is TRBV5-6 and J is TRBJ2-7, with 12 bases identical to TRBD2. The CDR3 runs to 16 residues. Germline CDR1 and CDR2: SGHDT and YYEEEE. The junction had 10 bases not matched to a gene; V was cut back by 4 bases and J by 5 bases. CDR3 sequence: CASSPPRTSGTNEQYF. Here the CDR3 DNA reads TGTGCCAGCAGCCCTCCCCGGACTAGCGGGACCAACGAGCAGTACTTC.

This clone was counted a few times. The chain joins TRBV6-6 to TRBJ1-2, with D unresolved. From germline, CDR1 is MNHNY and CDR2 SVGAGI (reference sequence). This CDR3 contains 16 residues. The V end was cut by 4 bases, the J end by 0 bases, with 15 bases between. CDR3 sequence: CASSSWEAVANYGYTF. CDR3 sequence (DNA): TGTGCCAGCAGTTCCTGGGAGGCGGTAGCTAACTATGGCTACACCTTC.

This clone has just one count. The chain recombines TRBV10-1 with TRBJ2-1; tentatively, D is TRBD2 (6 bases). V was clipped by 1 base and J by 9 bases, with 16 bases between them. The CDR3 covers 15 residues. Germline V CDR1 and CDR2: WNHNN, SYGVQD (reference sequence). The CDR3 is CASSECPGVPGEQFF. CDR3 sequence (DNA): TGCGCCAGCAGTGAGTGTCCGGGGGTGCCGGGTGAGCAGTTCTTC.

This clone was counted once. V is TRBV28 and J is TRBJ1-1; 7 bases map to TRBD1. The J segment lost 6 bases and the V segment lost 3 bases, leaving 13 bases of the junction unmatched. This CDR3 has 16 residues. CDR1 is MDHEN, CDR2 SYDVKM, per germline. The CDR3 nucleotides read TGTGCCAGCAGTTTTACCCCCCCGGCCCAGGGGGCTGAAGCTTTCTTT. It codes for CASSFTPPAQGAEAFF.

This chain uses TRBV6-5 with TRBJ2-1; TRBD2 aligns across 9 bases. Per the germline V gene, CDR1 is MNHEY and CDR2 is SVGAGI. There are 15 residues in the CDR3. J was trimmed by 7 bases and V by 2 bases; bases with no gene match: 6. This CDR3 is CASSYGVAGVNEQFF. In DNA, the CDR3 is TGTGCCAGCAGTTACGGGGTAGCGGGGGTAAATGAGCAGTTCTTC.

This sequence joins TRBV19 and TRBJ2-5; 12 bases map to TRBD2. CDR1 LNHDA and CDR2 SQIVND come from the germline V gene (reference sequence). With 3 bases clipped from V and 7 bases from J, the junction kept 9 bases outside the gene matches. This CDR3 comprises 16 residues. The CDR3 here is CASSILASGGEGTQYF. The CDR3 region has the DNA TGTGCCAGTAGTATCCTCGCTAGCGGGGGGGAAGGGACCCAGTACTTC.

The chain carries TRBV20-1 and TRBJ1-2; D is possibly TRBD1 (5 bases). The V gene's germline CDR1 is DFQATT and CDR2 SNEGSKA (reference sequence). CDR3 length: 9 residues. CDR3 coding DNA: TGCAGGGCAGGGTATGGCTACACCTTC. Residues: CRAGYGYTF.

This clone was detected a few times. At one of its ends the junction is not consistent with the germline gene, which may arise from a read error. The chain links TRBV7-9 to TRBJ2-1, with 9 nucleotides matching TRBD2. The CDR3 extends over 15 amino acids. Per germline, CDR1 SEHNR and CDR2 FQNEAQ (reference sequence). CDR3 loop: CASSPFSGSYNEQFF. CDR3 DNA sequence: TGCGCCAGCAGCCCCTTTAGCGGGAGCTACAATGAGCAGTTCTTC.

The V call is TRBV21-1, the J call TRBJ2-5; TRBD1, the table's D call, was not compared with the DNA. TRBV21-1 is described as a pseudogene. The CDR3 has 16 amino acids. In nucleotides, the CDR3 is TGTGCCAGCAGCAAATCGAGGTGTAGGGGGCAAGAGACCCAGTACTTC. This encodes CASSKSRCRGQETQYF.

V is TRBV7-9 and J is TRBJ2-1, with a possible D match to TRBD2 (6 bases). Germline CDR1 is SEHNR and CDR2 is FQNEAQ (reference sequence). The CDR3 is 12 residues long. Trimming took off 1 base at V and 10 bases at J, with 8 bases between the two ends. The CDR3 sequence is CASSLGTTEQFF. In DNA form, the CDR3 reads TGTGCCAGCAGCTTAGGGACTACCGAGCAGTTCTTC.

The table lists this clone with a few counts. This sequence joins TRBV9 and TRBJ1-4, with unresolved D. The V end was cut by 3 bases, the J end by 3 bases, with 9 bases between. This CDR3 contains 14 residues. Germline-derived CDR1 and CDR2 are SGDLS and YYNGEE. The chain's CDR3 is CASSGTGANEKLFF. For the CDR3, the DNA is TGTGCCAGCAGCGGAACCGGGGCTAATGAAAAACTGTTTTTT.

This clone was seen a handful of times. The V gene is TRBV6-5, the J gene TRBJ2-1, with D possibly TRBD2 on 5 matching bases. V dropped 1 base and J dropped 9 bases, with 7 bases sitting between them. Germline V gene data show CDR1 as MNHEY and CDR2 as SVGAGI. This CDR3 spans 12 amino acids. The CDR3 region has the DNA TGTGCCAGCAGTTACTTTGGGAGTGAGCAGTTCTTC. The encoded protein is CASSYFGSEQFF.

On this clone itself: Sequence at one end of the junction differs from germline and may be a read error. Other DNA sequences of this sample code for an identical CDR3. The CDR3 loop is CASSQVRAYEQYF. For the CDR3, the DNA is TGCGCCAGCAGCCAAGTTAGAGCCTATGAGCAGTACTTC. The chain links TRBV4-1 to TRBJ2-7; D is unclear. CDR1 MGHRA and CDR2 YSYEKL come from the germline V gene. This CDR3 is 13 amino acids long.

The table lists this clone with a count of one. The rearrangement links TRBV27 to TRBJ1-1, with TRBD1 identical over 7 bases. Per the germline V gene, CDR1 is MNHEY and CDR2 is SMNVEV (reference sequence). The CDR3 consists of 15 residues. After removal of 7 bases from V and 6 bases from J, the junction contained 14 bases not matched to a gene. CDR3 DNA: TGTGCCAGCAACCCTAGACAGGGTGTCGGAGCTGAAGCTTTCTTT. This encodes CASNPRQGVGAEAFF.

The V and J genes are TRBV5-4 and TRBJ1-1; no firm D call. The length of the CDR3 is 11 residues. V was trimmed by 0 bases and J by 6 bases, leaving 3 bases between them. CDR1 is SGHNT and CDR2 is YYREEE in the germline V gene (reference sequence). Here the CDR3 reads CASSLGPEAFF. CDR3 DNA sequence: TGTGCCAGCAGCTTGGGGCCTGAAGCTTTCTTT.

The chain has TRBV5-1 and TRBJ2-7; D might be TRBD2 (5 bases). Germline V gives CDR1 SGHRS, CDR2 YFSETQ. The V end was cut by 2 bases, the J end by 0 bases, with 6 bases between. The CDR3 runs 13 residues. CDR3 protein: CASSFGSSYEQYF. CDR3 in DNA: TGCGCCAGCAGCTTTGGGAGCTCCTACGAGCAGTACTTC.